The 15 T cell receptor beta chains presented below share a single source sample, sequenced in a study of control samples from healthy donors and cancer patients. The method was immunoSEQ multiplex PCR; TCRdb's version includes in-frame clones alone and lacks a portion of them. The sample has 150,000 to 200,000 clones, 70% to 90% seen once; the top ten hold approximately 1.7%. The sample taken for sequencing was blood. These receptors all come from a man between 18 and 29 years old in good health.

This clone came up once. J is TRBJ1-5 and V is TRBV10-3, with TRBD1 matching 9 bases. The CDR3 runs 16 residues. V lost 0 bases and J lost 7; bases outside the gene matches: 7. Germline CDR1 and CDR2: ENHRY and SYGVKD. The CDR3 protein is CAISESGQGRNQPQHF. In DNA form, the CDR3 reads TGTGCCATCAGTGAGTCGGGACAGGGAAGGAACCAGCCCCAGCATTTT.

The V gene is TRBV7-9, the J gene TRBJ2-3; D uncertain. V shed 5 bases and J shed 5 bases, with 5 bases lying between them. CDR3 length: 11 residues. CDR1 and CDR2 (germline): SEHNR, FQNEAQ (reference sequence). The DNA of the CDR3 is TGTGCCAGCAGCCCAATAGATACGCAGTATTTT. As protein: CASSPIDTQYF.

Only a few counts were recorded for this clone. CDR3 in DNA: TGCAGTGCTAGTGTGGGTGTCTATGGCTACACCTTC. Translated, it gives CSASVGVYGYTF. The genes are TRBV20-1 and TRBJ1-2; no firm D call. The V end was cut by 3 bases, the J end by 4 bases, with 9 bases between. There are 12 residues in the CDR3. The germline CDR1 and CDR2 sequences are DFQATT and SNEGSKA (reference sequence).

V is TRBV30 and J is TRBJ2-2, with TRBD2 matching 7 bases. CDR1 is GTSNPN and CDR2 is SVGIG in the germline V gene (reference sequence). There are 14 residues in the CDR3. V lost 3 bases and J lost 6; bases outside the gene matches: 7. The CDR3 reads CAWRVGGGAGELFF. The CDR3 nucleotides are TGTGCCTGGAGGGTGGGGGGAGGGGCCGGGGAGCTGTTTTTT.

This chain connects TRBV7-2 to TRBJ2-1, with D possibly matching TRBD1 (6 bases). Germline V CDR1 and CDR2: SGHTA, FQGNSA. The CDR3 runs to 17 residues. Trimming took off 1 base at V and 7 bases at J, with 20 bases between the two ends. DNA for the CDR3: TGTGCCAGCAGCTTAGTTGGTTGGGGCAGGGGTGAAAATGAGCAGTTCTTC. Translation gives CASSLVGWGRGENEQFF.

V and J are TRBV6-2 or TRBV6-3 and TRBJ2-2; D remains unclear. Trimming took off 2 bases at V and 2 bases at J, with 3 bases between the two ends. Germline V gene lookup returns CDR1 MNHEY and CDR2 SVGEGT. The CDR3 is 13 amino acids. The CDR3 is CASSYLNTGELFF. The CDR3 coding sequence is TGTGCCAGCAGTTACCTTAACACCGGGGAGCTGTTTTTT.

This chain links TRBV5-1 with TRBJ2-3, with 12 bases lining up with TRBD2. CDR1 SGHRS and CDR2 YFSETQ come from the germline V gene. This CDR3 has 18 amino acids. V was pared by 1 base and J by 0 bases, with 6 bases of the junction left unmatched. CDR3 in amino acids: CASSLQASGGASTDTQYF. The CDR3, as DNA: TGCGCCAGCAGCTTGCAAGCTAGCGGGGGGGCTAGCACAGATACGCAGTATTTT.

CDR3 nucleotides: TGTGCAAGTCGCTTAGCTACGACTAGCACAGATACGCAGTATTTT. Protein: CASRLATTSTDTQYF. The genes are TRBV12-2 and TRBJ2-3; the table calls TRBD2, which could not be checked here. TRBV12-2 is given as a pseudogene. The CDR3 extends over 15 amino acids.

The chain recombines TRBV5-5 with TRBJ2-2; 9 bases line up with TRBD1. The CDR3 length is 16 residues. V shed 6 bases, J shed 5 bases, and the junction held 11 bases outside the gene matches. The germline CDR1 and CDR2 sequences are SGHKS and YYEKEE (reference sequence). The CDR3 region is CASIRGQGVRTGELFF. CDR3 nucleotides: TGTGCCAGCATCCGGGGACAGGGAGTTCGAACCGGGGAGCTGTTTTTT.

This chain connects TRBV7-9 to TRBJ2-7; possibly TRBD1 or TRBD2 for D (5 bases each). The CDR3 is 16 amino acids. Deletions cut 4 bases from V and 3 bases from J, with 19 bases between. Germline assignment: CDR1 SEHNR and CDR2 FQNEAQ (reference sequence). The CDR3 DNA follows: TGTGCCAGCAGCTCCCCGGGGCCAATGGGGTACTACGAGCAGTACTTC. Amino acid sequence: CASSSPGPMGYYEQYF.

The J gene is TRBJ1-2, the V gene TRBV7-9, with D hard to call. Germline CDR1 and CDR2: SEHNR and FQNEAQ (reference sequence). Trimming removed 5 bases from V and 0 bases from J, with 16 bases in between. The CDR3 consists of 16 residues. The CDR3: CASSPSPGDANYGYTF. CDR3 sequence (DNA): TGTGCCAGCAGCCCTAGCCCGGGCGACGCTAACTATGGCTACACCTTC. The full variable domain, its missing parts supplied by reference TRBV7-9 and TRBJ1-2, is DTGVSQNPRHKITKRGQNVTFRCDPISEHNRLYWYRQTLGQGPEFLTYFQNEAQLEKSRLLSDRFSAERPKGSFSTLEIQRTEQGDSAMYLCASSPSPGDANYGYTFGSGTRLTVV.

The V and J genes are TRBV6-1 and TRBJ1-5; the D gene is possibly TRBD1 (6 bases). This CDR3 contains 17 residues. Trimming took off 4 bases at V and 4 bases at J, with 20 bases between the two ends. Germline values: CDR1 MNHNS, CDR2 SASEGT. The chain's CDR3 is CASSGVGQRSRNQPQHF. The CDR3 DNA sequence: TGTGCCAGCAGTGGGGTAGGACAGAGGTCTCGAAATCAGCCCCAGCATTTT.

This chain connects TRBV2 to TRBJ2-7; a weak D match, TRBD1 (6 bases). V lost 7 bases and J lost 3, with 7 bases in between. Germline V lookup: CDR1 SNHLY, CDR2 FYNNEI. The CDR3 spans 11 residues. CDR3 coding DNA: TGTGCCAGCAAGGACAGCTACGAGCAGTACTTC. Translation: CASKDSYEQYF.

This CDR3 is CASSPARQGISNQPQHF. The CDR3 bases are TGTGCCAGCAGTCCAGCCCGACAGGGAATCAGCAATCAGCCCCAGCATTTT. The J gene is TRBJ1-5, the V gene TRBV28, with 7 bases aligning to TRBD1. J lost 1 base, V lost 5 bases, and 11 bases had no gene match. There are 17 residues in the CDR3. CDR1 MDHEN and CDR2 SYDVKM come from the germline V gene.

V is TRBV4-3 and J is TRBJ1-1, with D possibly matching TRBD1 (6 bases). V was shortened by 1 base and J by 2 bases, with 20 bases between the two germline ends. CDR1 and CDR2 (germline): LGHNA, YSLEER. The CDR3 covers 18 residues. This CDR3 is CASSQGSAGAFINTEAFF. The CDR3 nucleotides are TGCGCCAGCAGCCAAGGTTCGGCAGGGGCGTTTATAAACACTGAAGCTTTCTTT.